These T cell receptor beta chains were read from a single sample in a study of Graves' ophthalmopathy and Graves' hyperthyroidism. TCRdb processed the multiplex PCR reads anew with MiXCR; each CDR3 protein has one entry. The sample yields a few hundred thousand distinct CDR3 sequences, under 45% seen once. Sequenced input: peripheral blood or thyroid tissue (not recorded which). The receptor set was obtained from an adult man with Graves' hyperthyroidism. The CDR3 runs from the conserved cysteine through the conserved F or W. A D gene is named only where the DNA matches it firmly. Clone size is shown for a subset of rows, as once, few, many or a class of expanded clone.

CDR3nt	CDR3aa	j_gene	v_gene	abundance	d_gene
TGCGGCGTTGAGTGGAGTTCATCGGCAGATACGCAGTATTTT	CGVEWSSSADTQYF	TRBJ2-3	TRBV29-1	NA	NA
TGTGCCAGCAGTTTACGCCCGGCAGTGGAGGATGCTGAAGCTTTCTTT	CASSLRPAVEDAEAFF	TRBJ1-1	TRBV12-3/TRBV12-4	many	NA
TGTGCCAGCAGCCAAGCGGACAGGGAGAATTCACCCCTCCACTTT	CASSQADRENSPLHF	TRBJ1-6	TRBV4-2	many	TRBD1
TGTGCCAGCAGCTTATCCGGCCAGCAGAATGAAAAACTGTTTTTT	CASSLSGQQNEKLFF	TRBJ1-4	TRBV7-9	many	NA
TGTGCCAGCAGCCAGTGGGCAGGGTACACCGGGGAGCTGTTTTTT	CASSQWAGYTGELFF	TRBJ2-2	TRBV13	once	NA
TGTGCCTGGAGTGTTGGGACAATAGATTCACCCCTCCACTTT	CAWSVGTIDSPLHF	TRBJ1-6	TRBV30	many	NA
TGTGCCAGCAGCCGACAGGGGGTGGAGACCCAGTACTTC	CASSRQGVETQYF	TRBJ2-5	TRBV7-8	many	TRBD1
TGTGCCAGCAGCCGAAATCAGGGGAGTAATGAAAAACTGTTTTTT	CASSRNQGSNEKLFF	TRBJ1-4	TRBV2	NA	NA
TGTGCCAGCAGAAGTCCTGGCGAATACGAGCAGTACTTC	CASRSPGEYEQYF	TRBJ2-7	TRBV6-5	many	NA
TGTGCCAGCAGTGAATCCAGTTCACCCCTCCACTTT	CASSESSSPLHF	TRBJ1-6	TRBV2	many	NA
TGCGCCAGCAGTGAGACCGGACAGACCCAGTACTTC	CASSETGQTQYF	TRBJ2-5	TRBV10-2	once	NA
TGTGCCAGTAGTATAACGGGTGGGGTTAACACCGGGGAGCTGTTTTTT	CASSITGGVNTGELFF	TRBJ2-2	TRBV19	NA	NA
TGTGCCATCAGTAAGTCGATGGGGGTTATCTTCTTT	CAISKSMGVIFF	TRBJ1-1	TRBV10-3	NA	NA
TGTGCCAGCAGAAAGGACGTAGAATATGAAGCTTTCTTT	CASRKDVEYEAFF	TRBJ1-1	TRBV7-2	many	NA